The rows below give T cell receptor beta chains drawn from one sample of a study of blood T cell repertoires in COVID-19. Repertoires were generated with immunoSEQ multiplex PCR, while TCRdb's copy carries only in-frame clones and drops some. The data show 130,000 to 150,000 clones, 80% seen once. The sequenced sample consisted of peripheral blood. The receptors here all came from a man between 65 and 79 years old who had recovered from COVID-19. The CDR3 runs from the conserved cysteine through the conserved F or W. A D gene is named only where the DNA matches it firmly. Clone size is given for some rows only: seen once, a few or many times, or a class if the clone is expanded.

>.|TRBD2|TRBV25-1|TRBJ2-3
TGTGCCAGCAAGCCAGCGGGAGCCAAAGATACGCAGTATTTT
CASKPAGAKDTQYF
>once|.|TRBV20-1|TRBJ2-1
TGCAGTGCTGGGGACTCCAATGAGCAGTTCTTC
CSAGDSNEQFF
>once|TRBD1|TRBV12-3/TRBV12-4|TRBJ2-7
TGTGCCAGCAGTTTAAACAGGGGATACGAGCAGTACTTC
CASSLNRGYEQYF
>.|.|TRBV5-1|TRBJ2-1
TGCGCCAGCAGCTTGGGAGAGGGACTCCCCTACAATGAGCAGTTCTTC
CASSLGEGLPYNEQFF
>.|.|TRBV7-6|TRBJ2-1
TGTGCCAGCAGCTTAGTTAGTGGGACACCGAATGAGCAGTTCTTC
CASSLVSGTPNEQFF
>.|.|TRBV27|TRBJ1-2
TGTGCCAGCAGTTTATCAGCGGACCACCTAAGTGGCTACACCTTC
CASSLSADHLSGYTF
>few|TRBD2|TRBV7-6|TRBJ2-7
TGTGCCAGCAGCTTAGTAGCGGGAAGGAGCTCCTACGAGCAGTACTTC
CASSLVAGRSSYEQYF
>.|TRBD2|TRBV6-6|TRBJ2-4
TGTGCCAGCAGTCCCCTAGCGGGAGGGTCCGCCAAAAACATTCAGTACTTC
CASSPLAGGSAKNIQYF
>.|.|TRBV6-2/TRBV6-3|TRBJ2-7
TGTGCCAGCAGTTGGCAGGGAAGACTCTACGAGCAGTACTTC
CASSWQGRLYEQYF
>.|.|TRBV10-3|TRBJ2-3
TGTGCCATCAGTGAATCCGCTAACACAGATACGCAGTATTTT
CAISESANTDTQYF
>.|.|TRBV6-4|TRBJ2-7
TGTGCCAGCAGTGATTTTACAACCTACGAGCAGTACTTC
CASSDFTTYEQYF
>.|TRBD2|TRBV12-3/TRBV12-4|TRBJ2-1
TGTGCCAGCAATAGACTAGCGGACAATGAGCAGTTCTTC
CASNRLADNEQFF
>.|.|TRBV2|TRBJ1-6
TGTGCCAGCAGTGGGAGACAGAATTCACCCCTCCACTTT
CASSGRQNSPLHF
>.|TRBD2|TRBV23-1|TRBJ2-7
TGCGCCCCTCAACGGAGCGGGACCTCTTCCTACGAGCAGTACTTC
CAPQRSGTSSYEQYF
>.|TRBD1|TRBV6-1|TRBJ2-7
TGTGCCAGCAGTGACCCGGGACAGCGTTACGAGCAGTACTTC
CASSDPGQRYEQYF
>.|.|TRBV30|TRBJ2-7
TGTGCCTGGAGTGCCCACAACGAGCAGTACTTC
CAWSAHNEQYF
>.|.|TRBV19|TRBJ1-2
TGTGCCAGTAGTTCGGACGGGGTGAGTGGCTACACCTTC
CASSSDGVSGYTF
>few|.|TRBV9|TRBJ2-3
TGTGCCAGCAGCGTAGCGGGAGCCTCTAGCACAGATACGCAGTATTTT
CASSVAGASSTDTQYF
>.|.|TRBV19|TRBJ2-2
TGTGCCAGTAGTGGGGGGACGAACACCGGGGAGCTGTTTTTT
CASSGGTNTGELFF
>medium-sized|.|TRBV5-1|TRBJ1-1
TGCGCCAGCAGCTTGGGACAGGCCTTTGACACTGAAGCTTTCTTT
CASSLGQAFDTEAFF
>once|TRBD1|TRBV29-1|TRBJ2-3
TGCAGCGTTGAGCTTCCCCTCGACAGGGGTGAGGATACGCAGTATTTT
CSVELPLDRGEDTQYF
>.|TRBD2|TRBV5-1|TRBJ2-7
TGCGCCAGCAGCTTGGACTCCGGGGGGTACGAGCAGTACTTC
CASSLDSGGYEQYF
>.|.|TRBV9|TRBJ2-2
TGTGCCAGCAGCTCCTACACCGGGGAGCTGTTTTTT
CASSSYTGELFF
>.|.|TRBV12-3/TRBV12-4|TRBJ2-7
TGTGCCAGCAGTGTATCCGGGGGAGTAAGGCAGTACTTC
CASSVSGGVRQYF
>.|.|TRBV4-1|TRBJ1-6
TGCGCCAGCAGCCAACAGGTTATCATATATAATTCACCCCTCCACTTT
CASSQQVIIYNSPLHF
>.|TRBD2|TRBV14|TRBJ2-7
TGTGCCAGTCACGGACTAGCGGATATCGTTCCCTACGAGCAGTACTTC
CASHGLADIVPYEQYF
>.|.|TRBV5-8|TRBJ1-3
TGTGCCAGCAGCTCACAGGGTCCTGGAAACACCATATATTTT
CASSSQGPGNTIYF
>.|.|TRBV5-6|TRBJ2-4
TGTGCCAGCAGCTTGTTTTTGACAGACCTAGCCAAAAACATTCAGTACTTC
CASSLFLTDLAKNIQYF